A selection of T cell receptor beta chains follows, all from one sample in a study of Graves' ophthalmopathy and Graves' hyperthyroidism. MiXCR, applied by TCRdb to the multiplex PCR reads, yields one record per CDR3 protein. The repertoire holds 400,000 or so distinct CDR3 sequences, just over 15% seen once, with around 7% in the top ten. The material sequenced was peripheral blood. Receptors originate from a woman aged 18-29 years with stable Graves' hyperthyroidism. Each CDR3 is given with its conserved first and last residue. Fields, in order: J gene, clone size, D gene, V gene, CDR3 DNA, CDR3 protein. D genes are given only for firm matches. The listing skips clone size in some rows; elsewhere it reads once, few, many or a size class.

>TRBJ2-7|NA|NA|TRBV10-3
TGTGCCATTTCCGCGGCAGGTGCCTACGAGCAGTACTTC
CAISAAGAYEQYF
>TRBJ1-1|NA|NA|TRBV20-1
TGCAGTGCGAACACAGGGTCCACTGAAGCTTTCTTT
CSANTGSTEAFF
>TRBJ2-4|few|TRBD2|TRBV11-2
TGCGCCAGCAGCGGGGCGGGGAGGTCCAAAAACATTCAGTACTTC
CASSGAGRSKNIQYF
>TRBJ1-2|NA|TRBD1|TRBV28
TGTGCCAGCAGTCACGACAGGGACGGTAACTATGGCTACACCTTC
CASSHDRDGNYGYTF
>TRBJ1-2|NA|NA|TRBV6-1
TGTGCCAGCAGTGAAGGACAGGCGACCTATGGCTACACCTTC
CASSEGQATYGYTF
>TRBJ2-5|many|NA|TRBV12-3/TRBV12-4
TGTGCCAGCAGTTTTGGGGTTTGGGAGACCCAGTACTTC
CASSFGVWETQYF
>TRBJ1-1|many|NA|TRBV6-1
TGTGCCAGCAGACAAGACACTGAAGCTTTCTTT
CASRQDTEAFF
>TRBJ1-2|NA|TRBD1|TRBV7-8
TGTGCCGGCAGCCCAGACAGGGGGCGAGATGGCTACACCTTC
CAGSPDRGRDGYTF
>TRBJ1-1|many|NA|TRBV27
TGTGCCAGCAGTTTCCTTGGGGAGGTAGCTTTCTTT
CASSFLGEVAFF
>TRBJ2-4|NA|NA|TRBV3-1
TGTGCCAGCAGCCTCCAGATTTCCGAAAACATTCAGTACTTC
CASSLQISENIQYF
>TRBJ1-2|many|TRBD1|TRBV29-1
TGCAGCGTTGAAGATCTCGGCAGGGGGTCGTCGGATTCCTATGGCTACACCTTC
CSVEDLGRGSSDSYGYTF
>TRBJ2-7|many|NA|TRBV7-3
TGTGCCAGCAGCTCAACTGACGGGTACGAGCAGTACTTC
CASSSTDGYEQYF
>TRBJ1-2|NA|TRBD1|TRBV6-2/TRBV6-3
TGTGCCAGCAGTCCCCGGGACAGGGGCTTTCAGGGCTCCTATGGCTACACCTTC
CASSPRDRGFQGSYGYTF
>TRBJ1-6|NA|TRBD1|TRBV20-1
TGCAGTGCGAAGGGACAGGGGTTCAATTCACCCCTCCACTTT
CSAKGQGFNSPLHF
>TRBJ1-6|many|NA|TRBV7-2
TGTGCCAGCAGCTTAAGTAATTCACCCCTCCACTTT
CASSLSNSPLHF